Only a few counts were recorded for the clone carrying this T cell receptor (beta chain). Constant-region reverse primers amplified full-length variable regions, followed by semi-nested Nested Universal Primer A PCR. TCRdb recomputed calls from the 5' RACE reads with MiXCR, one row per CDR3 protein. The data contain tens of thousands of distinct CDR3 sequences, 28% of them seen just once; the ten biggest clones take up roughly 3.3%. Material: tumor-infiltrating memory CD4+ T cells sorted from the breast tumor. Specified subset: memory CD4+ T cells, CD4+CD45RO+CD25-. This receptor was identified in a female donor with breast cancer.

The CDR3 DNA follows: TGCAGTGCTAGAGCGCCAAGATTCACTGAAGCTTTCTTT. Protein: CSARAPRFTEAFF. The chain employs TRBV20-1 and TRBJ1-1; D not resolved. V lost 1 base, J lost 4 bases, and 10 bases lay in between. CDR3 length equals 13 residues. The germline V gene encodes CDR1 DFQATT and CDR2 SNEGSKA (reference sequence).